The 26 T cell receptor beta chains given below trace back to one sample, sequenced in a study of identical twins. TCRdb passed the 5' RACE reads through MiXCR, listing each CDR3 protein once. The sample shows 300,000 to 400,000 distinct CDR3 sequences, 9% to 15% of them seen only once. This same sample was also part of a study on yellow fever vaccine responses in identical twins.

The sample was CD8+ T cells sorted from blood. The receptor source for this set is a woman aged 18-30 years in good health.

In its sample, this clonotype was seen a few times. This chain links TRBV6-1 with TRBJ2-7, with a weak D call TRBD1 (5 bases). Trimming took off 0 bases at V and 0 bases at J, with 12 bases between the two ends. The CDR3 runs to 16 residues. Germline V CDR1 and CDR2: MNHNS, SASEGT. The CDR3 DNA reads as TGTGCCAGCAGTGAAGCTATAGACAGCGTCTCCTACGAGCAGTACTTC. This translates into CASSEAIDSVSYEQYF.

A few counts support this clonotype. The chain is built from TRBV20-1 and TRBJ1-2; 7 nucleotides agree with TRBD1. Trimming at V came to 3 bases and at J to 2 bases, leaving 6 bases not matched to a gene. From germline, CDR1 is DFQATT and CDR2 SNEGSKA (reference sequence). There are 14 residues in the CDR3. The DNA for the CDR3 is TGCAGTGCTAGGACACAGGGGTGGAACTATGGCTACACCTTC. It encodes CSARTQGWNYGYTF.

This clonotype was observed a few times. The chain employs TRBV15 and TRBJ1-1, with 8 bases aligning to TRBD1. J lost 5 bases, V lost 3 bases, and 5 bases had no gene match. The V gene's germline CDR1 is LNHNV and CDR2 YYDKDF (reference sequence). The CDR3 extends over 14 amino acids. CDR3 residues: CATSSSRQGTEAFF. CDR3 DNA: TGTGCCACCAGCAGCAGCAGACAGGGGACTGAAGCTTTCTTT.

This clonotype showed up many times. This chain links TRBV2 with TRBJ1-6, with a possible D match to TRBD1 (6 bases). This CDR3 is 12 amino acids long. Germline assignment: CDR1 SNHLY and CDR2 FYNNEI. The V end was cut by 8 bases, the J end by 5 bases, with 7 bases between. CDR3 nucleotides: TGTGCCAGCGGACAGCATAATTCACCCCTCCACTTT. Its protein is CASGQHNSPLHF. Together with reference TRBV2 and TRBJ1-6, the CDR3 gives the full variable domain: EPEVTQTPSHQVTQMGQEVILRCVPISNHLYFYWYRQILGQKVEFLVSFYNNEISEKSEIFDDQFSVERPDGSNFTLKIRSTKLEDSAMYFCASGQHNSPLHFGNGTRLTVT.

This rearrangement joins TRBV12-3 or TRBV12-4 to TRBJ2-7, with 9 bases aligning to TRBD1. V was pared by 5 bases and J by 0 bases, with 8 bases of the junction left unmatched. CDR3 length: 16 residues. The CDR3 spells CASSGNRDRDSYEQYF. The CDR3 DNA follows: TGTGCCAGCAGTGGTAACCGGGACAGGGACTCCTACGAGCAGTACTTC.

This chain's CDR3 is CASMDTGV. The CDR3 DNA sequence: TGTGCCAGCATGGACACGGGAGTC. The rearrangement links TRBV2 to TRBJ2-7; D assignment may be TRBD1 or TRBD2 (5 bases each). CDR3 length: 8 residues. Germline CDR1 reads SNHLY; CDR2 reads FYNNEI.

This clonotype was counted between two and nine times. This chain connects TRBV4-2 to TRBJ2-6, with D possibly being TRBD2 (5 bases). Trimming stripped 5 bases from V and 0 bases from J, with 8 bases between. The CDR3 runs to 15 residues. The germline CDR1 and CDR2 sequences are LGHNA and YNFKEQ. CDR3 amino acids: CASSERDSGANVLTF. DNA for the CDR3: TGTGCCAGCAGCGAACGGGACTCTGGGGCCAACGTCCTGACTTTC.

This clonotype occurred a few times. CDR3 nucleotide sequence: TGTGCCAGCAGCCAAGATCCGGCTGGAAACACCATATATTTT. Translating it yields CASSQDPAGNTIYF. The rearrangement links TRBV14 to TRBJ1-3; D remains ambiguous. Trimming removed 0 bases from V and 2 bases from J, with 5 bases in between. CDR1 is SGHDN, CDR2 FVKESK, per germline. CDR3 size: 14 residues. The variable domain in full, with the rest retrieved from reference TRBV14 and TRBJ1-3, is EAGVTQFPSHSVIEKGQTVTLRCDPISGHDNLYWYRRVMGKEIKFLLHFVKESKQDESGMPNNRFLAERTGGTYSTLKVQPAELEDSGVYFCASSQDPAGNTIYFGEGSWLTVV.

This clonotype showed up many times. The gene calls are TRBV5-1 and TRBJ2-1; possible D gene TRBD1, 6 bases. Trimming pared 4 bases from V and 0 bases from J, leaving 17 bases between. The CDR3 length is 17 residues. The germline V gene has CDR1 SGHRS and CDR2 YFSETQ. The DNA of the CDR3 is TGCGCCAGCAGCCCTTACAGGGACCATAGCTCCTACAATGAGCAGTTCTTC. Translating gives CASSPYRDHSSYNEQFF.

J is TRBJ2-1 and V is TRBV13; 10 bases match TRBD2. The CDR3 is made up of 16 amino acids. Germline V gives CDR1 PRHDT, CDR2 FYEKMQ (reference sequence). The ends lost 2 bases at V and 6 bases at J; junction bases unmatched: 7. Here the CDR3 reads CASSLSRLAGANEQFF. The CDR3 nucleotides are TGTGCCAGCAGCTTATCACGGCTAGCGGGAGCCAATGAGCAGTTCTTC.

CDR3 in amino acids: CASSQGRLQSNEQFF. The DNA of the CDR3 is TGTGCCAGCAGCCAAGGGAGACTACAATCCAATGAGCAGTTCTTC. The genes are TRBV3-1 and TRBJ2-1; D perhaps matches TRBD2 (5 bases). The V gene's germline CDR1 is LGHDT and CDR2 YNNKEL (reference sequence). The CDR3 has 15 amino acids. V dropped 1 base and J dropped 6 bases, with 13 bases sitting between them.

J is TRBJ1-2 and V is TRBV7-9; 7 bases fit TRBD1. V dropped 0 bases and J dropped 0; count of bases not matched to a gene: 7. Germline CDR1 is SEHNR and CDR2 is FQNEAQ (reference sequence). CDR3 size: 17 residues. The CDR3: CASSLAFRGVTNYGYTF. DNA of the CDR3: TGTGCCAGCAGCTTAGCGTTCAGGGGGGTGACTAACTATGGCTACACCTTC. Full variable domain (outside the CDR3, taken from reference TRBV7-9 and TRBJ1-2): DTGVSQNPRHKITKRGQNVTFRCDPISEHNRLYWYRQTLGQGPEFLTYFQNEAQLEKSRLLSDRFSAERPKGSFSTLEIQRTEQGDSAMYLCASSLAFRGVTNYGYTFGSGTRLTVV.

V usage is TRBV4-2 and J usage is TRBJ2-7, with D possibly being TRBD2 (5 bases). CDR1 and CDR2 from the germline V gene are LGHNA and YNFKEQ. This CDR3 comprises 19 residues. Trimming took 2 bases from V and 7 from J, leaving 30 bases between them. CDR3 bases: TGTGCCAGCAGCCAAACTCCCCTACTACGGGGTCAACGAATGGGGGAGCAGTACTTC. It encodes CASSQTPLLRGQRMGEQYF.

The V gene is TRBV24-1, the J gene TRBJ2-7, with D perhaps matching TRBD2 (6 bases). The CDR3 consists of 14 residues. Germline values: CDR1 KGHDR, CDR2 SFDVKD. V lost 4 bases to trimming and J lost 2 bases, with 11 bases between them. The CDR3 DNA reads TGTGCCACCAGTGAAACGGGACTGGCCTACGAGCAGTACTTC. It specifies CATSETGLAYEQYF.

The rearrangement uses TRBV25-1 and TRBJ2-5; TRBD1 matches 9 bases. After removal of 8 bases from V and 5 bases from J, the junction contained 6 bases not matched to a gene. The CDR3 is made up of 13 amino acids. The germline CDR1 and CDR2 sequences are MGHDK and SYGVNS. Written as DNA, the CDR3 is TGTGCCAGCGGGGACAGGGAGCGCGAGACCCAGTACTTC. Amino acids: CASGDRERETQYF.

The V gene is TRBV7-2, the J gene TRBJ2-4; D is unresolved. The germline V and J ends were trimmed by 1 base and 0 bases, with 7 bases remaining between them. The length of the CDR3 is 15 residues. Germline assignment: CDR1 SGHTA and CDR2 FQGNSA. DNA for the CDR3: TGTGCCAGCAGCTTAGTCTACCTAGCCAAAAACATTCAGTACTTC. Its protein is CASSLVYLAKNIQYF.

The table lists this clonotype with a few counts. The V call is TRBV27, the J call TRBJ2-1, with a possible D match to TRBD2 (6 bases). The germline V gene encodes CDR1 MNHEY and CDR2 SMNVEV (reference sequence). Trimming took 3 bases from V and 4 from J, leaving 10 bases between them. This CDR3 is built from 14 residues. This CDR3 is CASSFGGMYNEQFF. The CDR3 DNA sequence: TGTGCCAGCAGTTTTGGCGGGATGTACAATGAGCAGTTCTTC.

CDR3 bases: TGTGCCAGCAGTTACTCGAGGGGACAGGCCAACACCGGGGAGCTGTTTTTT. It yields the protein CASSYSRGQANTGELFF. The rearrangement joins TRBV6-5 to TRBJ2-2; 8 bases match TRBD1. The germline V gene has CDR1 MNHEY and CDR2 SVGAGI. The CDR3 runs to 17 residues. V shed 0 bases and J 2 bases; nucleotides not matched to a gene: 5.

V usage is TRBV28 and J usage is TRBJ1-3; no clear D gene. The CDR3 spans 12 residues. V lost 10 bases to trimming and J lost 4 bases, with 11 bases between them. CDR1 and CDR2 (germline): MDHEN, SYDVKM. The CDR3 loop is CATKGSGNTIYF. In DNA form, the CDR3 reads TGTGCCACCAAGGGATCCGGAAACACCATATATTTT.

The chain links TRBV4-1 to TRBJ2-4; 11 positions agree with TRBD1. Germline-derived CDR1 and CDR2 are MGHRA and YSYEKL. Trimming at V came to 9 bases and at J to 0 bases, leaving 7 bases not matched to a gene. This CDR3 has 16 residues. The CDR3 region has the DNA TGCGCCAGTTCGGGACAGGGGGACATAGCCAAAAACATTCAGTACTTC. Its translation is CASSGQGDIAKNIQYF.

V is TRBV9 and J is TRBJ2-2; 8 nucleotides align to TRBD2. Trimming at V came to 3 bases and at J to 0 bases, leaving 4 bases not matched to a gene. The CDR3 contains 16 residues. CDR1 and CDR2 from the germline V gene are SGDLS and YYNGEE. CDR3 nucleotide sequence: TGTGCCAGCAGCGAGAGGGGACTAGCGAACACCGGGGAGCTGTTTTTT. Translation gives CASSERGLANTGELFF.

This clonotype was recorded a few times. This sequence joins TRBV25-1 and TRBJ1-1, with D possibly being TRBD1 (5 bases). Germline V gives CDR1 MGHDK, CDR2 SYGVNS. CDR3 length equals 13 residues. Trimming removed 2 bases at V and 1 base at J, with 5 bases between. CDR3 DNA sequence: TGTGCCAGCAGTGAACAGGGGAACACTGAAGCTTTCTTT. It translates to CASSEQGNTEAFF.

This clonotype was seen at least ten times. The V and J genes are TRBV25-1 and TRBJ2-7; D unclear. Trimming took off 3 bases at V and 2 bases at J, with 14 bases between the two ends. The CDR3 totals 15 residues. Per germline, CDR1 MGHDK and CDR2 SYGVNS. CDR3 amino acids: CASSDPRPETYEQYF. In DNA form, the CDR3 reads TGTGCCAGCAGTGACCCTCGTCCTGAAACCTACGAGCAGTACTTC.

This clonotype was counted many times. The V call is TRBV6-4, the J call TRBJ2-1; TRBD2 aligns across 8 bases. The CDR3 contains 15 residues. CDR1 MRHNA and CDR2 SNTAGT come from the germline V gene. The V and J ends lost 6 bases and 4 bases, in that order; junction bases with no gene match: 8. The CDR3 is CASSKTSGDYNEQFF. In nucleotides, the CDR3 is TGTGCCAGCAGCAAAACTAGCGGAGATTACAATGAGCAGTTCTTC.

This clonotype appeared a few times. CDR3 residues: CSVARDLPNTEAFF. DNA for the CDR3: TGCAGCGTTGCCCGGGACCTACCGAACACTGAAGCTTTCTTT. This chain connects TRBV29-1 to TRBJ1-1, with D possibly being TRBD1 (5 bases). Between the trimmed V and J ends, which lost 4 bases and 1 base, there was a span of 13 bases. The CDR3 totals 14 residues. Germline values: CDR1 SQVTM, CDR2 ANQGSEA.

CDR3 coding DNA: TGTGCCAGCAGCTTAAGGGAAGGGGCGCGTTTTGTGGGGACCCAGTACTTC. It codes for CASSLREGARFVGTQYF. The chain combines TRBV7-9 with TRBJ2-5; D might be TRBD1 (5 bases). V shed 2 bases and J shed 7 bases, with 23 bases lying between them. There are 17 residues in the CDR3. Germline lookup yields CDR1 SEHNR and CDR2 FQNEAQ (reference sequence). Supplemented by reference TRBV7-9 and TRBJ2-5, the full variable domain reads DTGVSQNPRHKITKRGQNVTFRCDPISEHNRLYWYRQTLGQGPEFLTYFQNEAQLEKSRLLSDRFSAERPKGSFSTLEIQRTEQGDSAMYLCASSLREGARFVGTQYFGPGTRLLVL.